A single sample is the source of the 25 T cell receptor beta chains below, sequenced in a study of blood T cell repertoires in COVID-19 (dated by TCRdb to the early 2020s). The receptor library was made with the immunoSEQ multiplex PCR assay. Not all clones reach the TCRdb copy of this immuneACCESS table, which keeps in-frame sequences only. Checked studies attribute under half of the gap to unresolved V genes and leave the rest unexplained. In all, the sample holds roughly 200,000 clones, and just over 85% of those were seen once. About 6% of the sample is in the top ten clones. Sequenced input: peripheral blood. The source is a man aged 80 or over with acute or convalescent COVID-19.

The chain combines TRBV20-1 with TRBJ2-1; TRBD2 is a possible D gene (5 bases). The V gene's germline CDR1 is DFQATT and CDR2 SNEGSKA (reference sequence). This CDR3 has 14 residues. Deletions cut 3 bases from V and 5 bases from J, with 14 bases between. The CDR3 reads CSASKAGLNNEQFF. The CDR3 coding sequence is TGCAGTGCTAGTAAGGCGGGTTTAAACAATGAGCAGTTCTTC.

The rearrangement uses TRBV7-7 and TRBJ2-1; D is uncertain. Germline V gene lookup returns CDR1 SSHAT and CDR2 FNYEAQ (reference sequence). CDR3 size: 15 residues. V shed 5 bases and J shed 0 bases, with 11 bases lying between them. The CDR3 region is CASSPTVDSYNEQFF. The CDR3 coding sequence is TGTGCCAGCAGCCCGACTGTAGACTCCTACAATGAGCAGTTCTTC.

This clone was observed once. The chain has TRBV7-6 and TRBJ2-7, with 13 positions matching TRBD2. V gave up 0 bases and J gave up 2 bases; unmatched junction bases: 1. Germline assignment: CDR1 SGHVS and CDR2 FNYEAQ. The CDR3 is 16 residues long. The CDR3 sequence is CASSLAGTSGTYEQYF. The CDR3 bases are TGTGCCAGCAGCTTAGCCGGGACTAGCGGGACCTACGAGCAGTACTTC. The whole variable domain, filled in from reference TRBV7-6 and TRBJ2-7, reads GAGVSQSPRYKVTKRGQDVALRCDPISGHVSLYWYRQALGQGPEFLTYFNYEAQQDKSGLPNDRFSAERPEGSISTLTIQRTEQRDSAMYRCASSLAGTSGTYEQYFGPGTRLTVT.

This sequence joins TRBV6-1 and TRBJ1-1; 9 positions match TRBD1. The germline V gene has CDR1 MNHNS and CDR2 SASEGT. V trimming: 3 bases; J trimming: 6 bases; junction bases outside the gene matches: 8. This CDR3 has 15 residues. The chain's CDR3 is CASSDPNRGLPEAFF. DNA of the CDR3: TGTGCCAGCAGTGACCCAAACAGGGGGCTCCCTGAAGCTTTCTTT.

This clone has only a few counts. The same CDR3 also results from other DNA sequences found in this sample. J is TRBJ2-7 and V is TRBV7-8; D might be TRBD1 (5 bases). CDR1 and CDR2 (germline): SGHVS, FQNEAQ. V was shortened by 2 bases and J by 4 bases, with 6 bases between the two germline ends. The CDR3 is 12 residues long. The CDR3 DNA reads TGTGCCAGCAGCTTACAGGGATACGAGCAGTACTTC. Protein: CASSLQGYEQYF.

This clone is large. This chain connects TRBV6-2 or TRBV6-3 to TRBJ2-5; 9 bases map to TRBD2. Trimming at V came to 2 bases and at J to 2 bases, leaving 3 bases not matched to a gene. Per germline, CDR1 MNHEY and CDR2 SVGEGT. The CDR3 is 15 residues long. CDR3 in amino acids: CASSYPTSGQETQYF. CDR3 sequence (DNA): TGTGCCAGCAGTTACCCGACTAGCGGACAAGAGACCCAGTACTTC.

The rearrangement uses TRBV9 and TRBJ1-2; D is perhaps TRBD1 (6 bases). The V and J ends lost 1 base and 0 bases respectively, with 19 bases between them. The CDR3 runs 18 residues. The germline CDR1 and CDR2 sequences are SGDLS and YYNGEE. CDR3 residues: CASSVTPTGLGPNYGYTF. For the CDR3, the DNA is TGTGCCAGCAGCGTAACCCCCACAGGGTTAGGGCCTAACTATGGCTACACCTTC.

The chain is built from TRBV6-1 and TRBJ2-3, with 9 bases matching TRBD2. Germline V gene data show CDR1 as MNHNS and CDR2 as SASEGT. V lost 1 base, J lost 0 bases, and 5 bases stayed unmatched. This CDR3 comprises 17 residues. The CDR3 nucleotides read TGTGCCAGCAGTGAAGGGGCTAGCGGGACCAGCACAGATACGCAGTATTTT. Translated: CASSEGASGTSTDTQYF.

This chain links TRBV7-9 with TRBJ2-2; no clear D. The V gene's germline CDR1 is SEHNR and CDR2 FQNEAQ (reference sequence). The CDR3 length is 15 residues. Trimming took off 7 bases at V and 2 bases at J, with 14 bases between the two ends. The CDR3 reads CASIPSLLNTGELFF. The CDR3 DNA is TGTGCCAGCATTCCTTCCTTACTCAACACCGGGGAGCTGTTTTTT.

This chain uses TRBV5-1 with TRBJ2-1; 10 nucleotides line up with TRBD2. The CDR3 extends over 14 amino acids. The trim removed 2 bases at V and 8 bases at J, leaving 4 bases unmatched. From germline, CDR1 is SGHRS and CDR2 YFSETQ. The CDR3: CASSFGTSAYEQFF. CDR3 bases: TGCGCCAGCAGCTTCGGGACTAGCGCGTATGAGCAGTTCTTC.

The gene calls are TRBV3-1 (or the pseudogene TRBV3-2) and TRBJ2-3; D is undetermined. Trimming stripped 4 bases from V and 4 bases from J, with 9 bases between. The CDR3 runs 13 residues. Germline loops: CDR1 LGHDT, CDR2 YNNKEL (reference sequence). CDR3 residues: CASSPSSADTQYF. Here the CDR3 DNA reads TGTGCCAGCAGCCCCTCCAGCGCAGATACGCAGTATTTT.

This sequence joins TRBV7-2 and TRBJ1-2; D gene uncertain. Germline CDR1 and CDR2: SGHTA and FQGNSA. The CDR3 runs 13 residues. The V end lost 0 bases, the J end lost 4 bases, and 6 bases lay between the germline ends. The CDR3 is CASSLANSYGYTF. DNA for the CDR3: TGTGCCAGCAGCTTAGCGAACTCCTATGGCTACACCTTC. The full variable domain, with the rest looked up from reference TRBV7-2 and TRBJ1-2, is GAGVSQSPSNKVTEKGKDVELRCDPISGHTALYWYRQSLGQGLEFLIYFQGNSAPDKSGLPSDRFSAERTGGSVSTLTIQRTQQEDSAVYLCASSLANSYGYTFGSGTRLTVV.

The chain has TRBV18 and TRBJ2-4; 8 nucleotides line up with TRBD1. Germline V gene lookup returns CDR1 KGHSH and CDR2 LQKENI. Unmatched junction bases numbered 12, after V lost 4 bases and J lost 4 bases. The CDR3 runs to 17 residues. CDR3 protein: CASSLSPGTGEKNIQYF. The CDR3 DNA follows: TGTGCCAGCTCACTTTCCCCCGGGACAGGAGAAAAAAACATTCAGTACTTC.

The chain links TRBV30 to TRBJ1-4, with 7 bases fitting TRBD1. J gave up 6 bases and V 2 bases, and 6 bases lay outside the gene matches. The length of the CDR3 is 14 residues. Germline-derived CDR1 and CDR2 are GTSNPN and SVGIG (reference sequence). The CDR3 DNA follows: TGTGCCTGGAGTCAGACAGGGTCGGATGAAAAACTGTTTTTT. It specifies CAWSQTGSDEKLFF.

V gene TRBV7-9 combines with J gene TRBJ2-1; 12 nucleotides agree with TRBD2. The V gene end was trimmed by 5 bases and the J gene end by 9 bases; junction bases not matched to a gene: 11. The CDR3 spans 16 residues. CDR1 and CDR2 (germline): SEHNR, FQNEAQ (reference sequence). The CDR3 region has the DNA TGTGCCAGCAGCACAAGGACTAGCGGGATTTTCGGTGAGCAGTTCTTC. Translated, it gives CASSTRTSGIFGEQFF.

This clone was seen a few times. The chain uses TRBV28 and TRBJ1-6, with a possible D match to TRBD1 (5 bases). The V gene lost 2 bases and the J gene lost 12 bases, with 17 bases spanning the gap. In germline, CDR1 is MDHEN, CDR2 SYDVKM. The CDR3 has 15 residues. Written as DNA, the CDR3 is TGTGCCAGCAGTTTAGGGGGAGGGTCCAGCGAACCCCTCCACTTT. It encodes CASSLGGGSSEPLHF. Full variable domain (missing parts from reference TRBV28 and TRBJ1-6): DVKVTQSSRYLVKRTGEKVFLECVQDMDHENMFWYRQDPGLGLRLIYFSYDVKMKEKGDIPEGYSVSREKKERFSLILESASTNQTSMYLCASSLGGGSSEPLHFGNGTRLTVT.

This clone was counted only a few times. The chain carries TRBV30 and TRBJ2-7; tentative D call: TRBD2 (5 bases). Trimming removed 3 bases at V and 4 bases at J, with 19 bases between. This CDR3 is built from 15 residues. Germline V CDR1 and CDR2: GTSNPN, SVGIG (reference sequence). CDR3 residues: CAWSLNPIGLYEQYF. The CDR3 coding sequence is TGTGCCTGGAGCTTAAACCCAATTGGACTGTACGAGCAGTACTTC. Full variable domain (missing parts from reference TRBV30 and TRBJ2-7): SQTIHQWPATLVQPVGSPLSLECTVEGTSNPNLYWYRQAAGRGLQLLFYSVGIGQISSEVPQNLSASRPQDRQFILSSKKLLLSDSGFYLCAWSLNPIGLYEQYFGPGTRLTVT.

V is TRBV7-9 and J is TRBJ1-2; 7 bases map to TRBD1. There are 15 residues in the CDR3. From germline, CDR1 is SEHNR and CDR2 FQNEAQ (reference sequence). Unmatched junction bases numbered 7, after V lost 2 bases and J lost 4 bases. The CDR3 sequence: CASSLSTGRTYGYTF. The CDR3 region has the DNA TGTGCCAGCAGCTTATCGACAGGGAGAACCTATGGCTACACCTTC.

V gene TRBV7-2 combines with J gene TRBJ2-5, with 8 nucleotides matching TRBD2. The CDR3 spans 15 residues. Germline V gives CDR1 SGHTA, CDR2 FQGNSA. With 1 base clipped from V and 8 bases from J, the junction kept 9 bases outside the gene matches. The CDR3 nucleotides are TGTGCCAGCAGCTTAGGAAGTACTAGCGGACTAACCCAGTACTTC. Amino acid sequence: CASSLGSTSGLTQYF.

V is TRBV4-1 and J is TRBJ2-5, with D perhaps matching TRBD2 (5 bases). This CDR3 has 14 amino acids. V was clipped by 3 bases and J by 1 base, with 9 bases between them. CDR1 and CDR2 from the germline V gene are MGHRA and YSYEKL. In DNA, the CDR3 is TGCGCCAGCAGCCAGCTACTAGGCCAAGAGACCCAGTACTTC. Protein sequence: CASSQLLGQETQYF.

This clone was detected only a few times. The chain combines TRBV7-2 with TRBJ2-7, with D maybe TRBD1 (5 bases). Deletions cut 5 bases from V and 1 base from J, with 15 bases between. Germline V gene data show CDR1 as SGHTA and CDR2 as FQGNSA. The CDR3 consists of 15 residues. CDR3 sequence: CASSRAGLISYEQYF. In nucleotides, the CDR3 is TGTGCCAGCAGCCGGGCAGGGCTAATTTCCTACGAGCAGTACTTC.

This chain connects TRBV19 to TRBJ2-2, with TRBD2 identical over 15 bases. Germline V lookup: CDR1 LNHDA, CDR2 SQIVND (reference sequence). With 5 bases clipped from V and 7 bases from J, the junction kept 8 bases outside the gene matches. This CDR3 has 17 residues. The CDR3 DNA follows: TGTGCCAGTAGTTCCCCTCGGACTAGCGGGAGGGGCGGGGAGCTGTTTTTT. Encoded protein: CASSSPRTSGRGGELFF.

This chain joins TRBV3-1 (or the pseudogene TRBV3-2) and TRBJ2-3, with TRBD1 matching over 8 bases. The V gene end was trimmed by 1 base and the J gene end by 5 bases; junction bases not matched to a gene: 8. Germline V gene lookup returns CDR1 LGHDT and CDR2 YNNKEL (reference sequence). This CDR3 comprises 16 residues. As DNA, the CDR3 is TGTGCCAGCAGCCAAGGTATCAGGGGGCTGGGAGATACGCAGTATTTT. It encodes CASSQGIRGLGDTQYF.

This chain connects TRBV4-2 to TRBJ1-5; D is undetermined. Germline CDR1 LGHNA, CDR2 YNFKEQ. CDR3 length: 18 amino acids. The ends were cut back, 0 bases at V and 6 bases at J, with 21 bases in the middle. CDR3 loop: CASSQDATRGLYGQPQHF. The DNA of the CDR3 is TGTGCCAGCAGCCAAGATGCCACCCGGGGATTGTATGGTCAGCCCCAGCATTTT.

The V call is TRBV19, the J call TRBJ2-2; TRBD1 is a possible D gene (5 bases). Trimming cost V 7 bases and J 4 bases, with 10 bases left between them. The CDR3 consists of 13 residues. Germline V lookup: CDR1 LNHDA, CDR2 SQIVND (reference sequence). The CDR3 loop is CASMGQSTGELFF. The CDR3 nucleotides are TGTGCCAGTATGGGGCAGAGCACCGGGGAGCTGTTTTTT.